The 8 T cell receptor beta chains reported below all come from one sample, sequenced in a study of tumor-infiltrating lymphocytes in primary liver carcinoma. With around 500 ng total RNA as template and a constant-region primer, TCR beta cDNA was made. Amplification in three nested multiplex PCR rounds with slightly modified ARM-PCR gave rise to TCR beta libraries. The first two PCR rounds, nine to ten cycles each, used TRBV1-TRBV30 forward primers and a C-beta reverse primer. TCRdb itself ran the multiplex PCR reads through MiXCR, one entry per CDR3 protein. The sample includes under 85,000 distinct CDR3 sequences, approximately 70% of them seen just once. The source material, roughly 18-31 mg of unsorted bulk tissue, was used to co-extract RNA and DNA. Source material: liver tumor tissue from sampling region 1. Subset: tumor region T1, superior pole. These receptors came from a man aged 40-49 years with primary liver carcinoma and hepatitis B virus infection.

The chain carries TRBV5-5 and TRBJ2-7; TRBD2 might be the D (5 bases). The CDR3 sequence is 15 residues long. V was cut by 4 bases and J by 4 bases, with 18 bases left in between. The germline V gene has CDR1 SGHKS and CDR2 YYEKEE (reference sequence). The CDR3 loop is CASSLPGMREYEQYF. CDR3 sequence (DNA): TGTGCCAGCAGCCTGCCGGGCATGAGGGAGTACGAGCAGTACTTC.

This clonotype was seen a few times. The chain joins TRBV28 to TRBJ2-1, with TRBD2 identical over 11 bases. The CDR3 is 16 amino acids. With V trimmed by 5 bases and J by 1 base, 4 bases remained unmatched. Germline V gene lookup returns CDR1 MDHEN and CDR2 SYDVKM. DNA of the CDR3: TGTGCCAGCAGTAAGCTAGCGGGAGGATCCTACAATGAGCAGTTCTTC. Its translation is CASSKLAGGSYNEQFF.

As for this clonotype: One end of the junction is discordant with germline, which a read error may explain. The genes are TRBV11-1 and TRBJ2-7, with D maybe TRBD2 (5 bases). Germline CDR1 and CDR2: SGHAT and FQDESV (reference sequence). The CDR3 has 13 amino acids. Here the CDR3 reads CASGGQAAYERYF. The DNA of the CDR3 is TGTGCCAGCGGCGGGCAGGCGGCCTACGAGCGGTACTTC.

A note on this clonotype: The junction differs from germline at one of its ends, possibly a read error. The CDR3 DNA follows: TGTGCCAGCAGCTCGGATATCGGACTAGCCATGGATGAACAGTTCTTC. As protein: CASSSDIGLAMDEQFF. J is TRBJ2-1 and V is TRBV11-2; TRBD2 agrees at 8 bases. In germline, CDR1 is SGHAT, CDR2 FQNNGV. The CDR3 totals 16 residues.

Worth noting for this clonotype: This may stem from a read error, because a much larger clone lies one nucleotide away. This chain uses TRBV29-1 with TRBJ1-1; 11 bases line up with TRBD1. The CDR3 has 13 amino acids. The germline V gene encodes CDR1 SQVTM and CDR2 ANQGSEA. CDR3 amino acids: CSAGTGGGTEALF. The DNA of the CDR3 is TGCAGCGCTGGGACAGGGGGTGGCACTGAAGCTCTCTTT.

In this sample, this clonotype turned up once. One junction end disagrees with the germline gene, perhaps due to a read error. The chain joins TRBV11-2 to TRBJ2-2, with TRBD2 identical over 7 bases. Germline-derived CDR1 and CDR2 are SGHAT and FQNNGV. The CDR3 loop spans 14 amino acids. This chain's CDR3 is CVSCPRLASGELFF. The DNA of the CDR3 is TGCGTCAGCTGCCCGCGACTAGCCTCCGGGGAGCTGTTTTTT.

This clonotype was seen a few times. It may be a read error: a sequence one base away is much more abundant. The DNA of the CDR3 is TGTGTTACCAGCATCTTCGGACCCCTCCACTTT. The encoded protein is CVTSIFGPLHF. The genes are TRBV28 and TRBJ1-6; D unclear. The CDR3 is made up of 11 amino acids. Germline V gene lookup returns CDR1 MDHEN and CDR2 SYDVKM.

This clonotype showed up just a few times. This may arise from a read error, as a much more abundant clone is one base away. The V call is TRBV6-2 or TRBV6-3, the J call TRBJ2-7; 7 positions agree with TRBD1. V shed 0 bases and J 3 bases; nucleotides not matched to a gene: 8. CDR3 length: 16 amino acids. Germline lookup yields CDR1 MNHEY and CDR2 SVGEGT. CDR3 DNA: TGTGCCAGCAGTTACTCACTAGGGGACAGCTACTACGAGCAGTACTTC. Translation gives CASSYSLGDSYYEQYF.